The 6 T cell receptor beta chains listed next were all sequenced from one sample in a study of blood T cells in healthy people across ages. Through a sample-barcoded 5' primer and a J-beta primer mix, a second PCR was run for about 6 to 12 cycles. MiXCR was run by TCRdb on the 5' RACE reads, yielding one entry per CDR3 protein. The sample has around 1,600,000 distinct CDR3 sequences; about 45% are singletons. Sample: blood. These receptors were obtained from a woman under 30 in good health.

This clonotype was detected a few times. This chain links TRBV3-1 with TRBJ2-7; tentatively, D is TRBD1 (6 bases). The germline V gene encodes CDR1 LGHDT and CDR2 YNNKEL (reference sequence). This CDR3 comprises 14 residues. Trimming left V 4 bases short and J 3 bases short, with 13 bases between. CDR3 residues: CASSRGHGGYEQYF. The CDR3 DNA reads TGTGCCAGCAGCCGGGGACACGGCGGCTACGAGCAGTACTTC.

V usage is TRBV20-1 and J usage is TRBJ2-7, with D perhaps matching TRBD2 (6 bases). The CDR3 sequence is 11 residues long. Germline CDR1 reads DFQATT; CDR2 reads SNEGSKA (reference sequence). CDR3 amino acids: CSAGRTYEQYF. In DNA form, the CDR3 reads TGCAGCGCGGGGCGGACCTACGAGCAGTACTTC.

CDR3 in amino acids: CASSPRAGYTF. The CDR3 DNA follows: TGTGCCAGCAGCCCGCGGGCCGGCTACACCTTC. The V gene is TRBV7-9, the J gene TRBJ1-2; D is ambiguous. Trimming took off 5 bases at V and 8 bases at J, with 9 bases between the two ends. The CDR3 extends over 11 amino acids. Germline CDR1 reads SEHNR; CDR2 reads FQNEAQ (reference sequence).

The chain has TRBV4-1 and TRBJ2-3; 13 nucleotides match TRBD2. This CDR3 spans 20 amino acids. The ends lost 0 bases at V and 5 bases at J; junction bases unmatched: 14. CDR1 and CDR2 from the germline V gene are MGHRA and YSYEKL. The CDR3, as DNA: TGCGCCAGCAGCCAAGATACGCCCCCGGGACTAGCGGGGTTGGGAGATACGCAGTATTTT. Its protein product is CASSQDTPPGLAGLGDTQYF.

With respect to this clonotype: One end of the junction varies from germline; a read error may be responsible. The rearrangement uses TRBV6-1 and TRBJ1-3; the match to TRBD1 covers 7 bases. Germline V lookup: CDR1 MNHNS, CDR2 SASEGT. The CDR3 is made up of 17 amino acids. CDR3 loop: CAGSVRGATGMGNTIYF. CDR3 DNA sequence: TGTGCCGGCAGTGTAAGGGGGGCGACAGGGATGGGAAACACCATATATTTT.

The chain has TRBV20-1 and TRBJ2-4; TRBD1 aligns across 8 bases. Germline CDR1 and CDR2: DFQATT and SNEGSKA (reference sequence). CDR3 length equals 12 residues. The J segment lost 6 bases and the V segment lost 4 bases, leaving 2 bases of the junction unmatched. CDR3 nucleotide sequence: TGCAGTGCTATAGGACAGGGAAACATTCAGTACTTC. As protein: CSAIGQGNIQYF.